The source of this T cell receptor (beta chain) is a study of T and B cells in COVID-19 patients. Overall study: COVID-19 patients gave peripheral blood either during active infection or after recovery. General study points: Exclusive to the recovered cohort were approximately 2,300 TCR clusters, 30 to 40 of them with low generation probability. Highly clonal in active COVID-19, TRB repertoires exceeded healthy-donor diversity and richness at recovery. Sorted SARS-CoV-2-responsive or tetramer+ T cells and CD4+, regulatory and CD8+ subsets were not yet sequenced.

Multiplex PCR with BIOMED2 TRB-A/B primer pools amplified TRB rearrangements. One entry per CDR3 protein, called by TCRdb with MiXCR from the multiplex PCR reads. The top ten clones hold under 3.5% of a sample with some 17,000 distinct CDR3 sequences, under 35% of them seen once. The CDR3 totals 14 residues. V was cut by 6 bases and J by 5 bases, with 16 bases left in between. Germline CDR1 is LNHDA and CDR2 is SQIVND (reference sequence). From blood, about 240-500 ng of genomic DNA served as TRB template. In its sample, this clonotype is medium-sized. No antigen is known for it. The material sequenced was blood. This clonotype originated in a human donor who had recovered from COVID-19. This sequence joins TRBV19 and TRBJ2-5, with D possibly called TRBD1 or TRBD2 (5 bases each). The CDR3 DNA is TGTGCCAGTAGCACCGGGACCCTGGTGGAGACCCAGTACTTC. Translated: CASSTGTLVETQYF.